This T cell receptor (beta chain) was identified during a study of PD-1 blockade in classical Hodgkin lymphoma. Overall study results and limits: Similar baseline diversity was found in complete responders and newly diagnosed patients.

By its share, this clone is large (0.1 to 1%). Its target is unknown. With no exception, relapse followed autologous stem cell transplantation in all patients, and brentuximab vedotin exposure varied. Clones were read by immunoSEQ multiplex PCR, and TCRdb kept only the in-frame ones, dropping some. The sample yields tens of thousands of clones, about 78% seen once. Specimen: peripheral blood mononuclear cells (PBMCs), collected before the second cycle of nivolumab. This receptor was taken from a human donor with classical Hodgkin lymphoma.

The CDR3 DNA sequence: TGTGCCAGCAGCCTTACGGCAAACCGGGCGGAGACCCAGTACTTC. Translation gives CASSLTANRAETQYF. The chain joins TRBV9 to TRBJ2-5; no clear D gene. Per germline, CDR1 SGDLS and CDR2 YYNGEE. V lost 4 bases to trimming and J lost 5 bases, with 18 bases between them. This CDR3 is 15 amino acids long. Complete variable domain (other parts from reference TRBV9 and TRBJ2-5): DSGVTQTPKHLITATGQRVTLRCSPRSGDLSVYWYQQSLDQGLQFLIQYYNGEERAKGNILERFSAQQFPDLHSELNLSSLELGDSALYFCASSLTANRAETQYFGPGTRLLVL.